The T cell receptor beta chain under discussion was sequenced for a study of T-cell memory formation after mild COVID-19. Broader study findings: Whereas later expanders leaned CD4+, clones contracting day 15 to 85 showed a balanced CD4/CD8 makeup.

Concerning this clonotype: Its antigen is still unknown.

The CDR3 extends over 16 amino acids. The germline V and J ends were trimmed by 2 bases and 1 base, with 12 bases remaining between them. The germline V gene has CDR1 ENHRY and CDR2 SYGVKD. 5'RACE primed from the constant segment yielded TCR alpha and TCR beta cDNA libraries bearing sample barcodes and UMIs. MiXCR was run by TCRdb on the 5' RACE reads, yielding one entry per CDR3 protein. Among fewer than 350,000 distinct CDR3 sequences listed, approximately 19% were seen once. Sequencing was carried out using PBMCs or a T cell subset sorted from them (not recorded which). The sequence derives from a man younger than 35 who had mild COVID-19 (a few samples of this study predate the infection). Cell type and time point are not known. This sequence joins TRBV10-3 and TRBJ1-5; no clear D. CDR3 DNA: TGTGCCATCAGTGAGAGGCCAGCCAGAAGCAATCAGCCCCAGCATTTT. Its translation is CAISERPARSNQPQHF.